The next 21 T cell receptor beta chains were all read from a single sample in a study of shared clonotypes between healthy human individuals. Libraries were prepared by immunoSEQ multiplex PCR; TCRdb keeps only in-frame clonotypes and omits some of them. The data hold about 2,500,000 clones, with around nine tenths observed a single time. Sequencing used naive CD4+ T cells sorted from blood. As to subset: CD45RA+ positively selected. These receptors all come from a man between 18 and 35 years old in good health.

V and J are TRBV5-6 and TRBJ2-7; TRBD1 is a possible D gene (6 bases). This CDR3 contains 15 residues. From germline, CDR1 is SGHDT and CDR2 YYEEEE. V shed 0 bases and J shed 1 base, with 11 bases lying between them. The CDR3 loop reads CASSLGQVHSYEQYF. CDR3 in DNA: TGTGCCAGCAGCTTGGGACAGGTCCATTCCTACGAGCAGTACTTC.

V gene TRBV27 combines with J gene TRBJ2-7; 8 nucleotides agree with TRBD2. In germline, CDR1 is MNHEY, CDR2 SMNVEV (reference sequence). Germline trimming cut 2 bases from V and 3 bases from J; bases unmatched to any gene: 6. The CDR3 runs 15 residues. The CDR3 bases are TGTGCCAGCAGTTTAGCGCCGGGAGGGGGCTACGAGCAGTACTTC. Translated: CASSLAPGGGYEQYF.

The chain is built from TRBV7-9 and TRBJ1-5; TRBD1 is a possible D gene (6 bases). CDR1 and CDR2 from the germline V gene are SEHNR and FQNEAQ (reference sequence). The CDR3 is made up of 15 amino acids. V shed 5 bases and J shed 5 bases, with 16 bases lying between them. CDR3 in DNA: TGTGCCAGCAGCCCTGGTGGGGGGGCCGATCAGCCCCAGCATTTT. Amino acid sequence: CASSPGGGADQPQHF.

The chain is built from TRBV29-1 and TRBJ2-3, with 7 nucleotides matching TRBD2. The junction had 6 bases not matched to a gene; V was cut back by 4 bases and J by 2 bases. Per germline, CDR1 SQVTM and CDR2 ANQGSEA. This CDR3 contains 14 residues. CDR3 region: CSVVPGLHTDTQYF. CDR3 nucleotide sequence: TGCAGCGTTGTACCGGGACTACACACAGATACGCAGTATTTT.

J is TRBJ1-2 and V is TRBV12-5; tentative D call: TRBD1 (5 bases). The V gene lost 4 bases and the J gene lost 0 bases, with 9 bases spanning the gap. Germline assignment: CDR1 LGHNT and CDR2 FRNRAP. There are 14 residues in the CDR3. DNA of the CDR3: TGTGCTAGTGGTTCGGGGGGAGCTAACTATGGCTACACCTTC. This gives the protein CASGSGGANYGYTF.

V gene TRBV28 combines with J gene TRBJ2-1; D assignment may be TRBD1 or TRBD2 (5 bases each). The ends were cut back, 3 bases at V and 9 bases at J, with 18 bases in the middle. This CDR3 region has 15 residues. The germline gives CDR1 MDHEN, CDR2 SYDVKM. The CDR3: CASSLSGQARSEQFF. In DNA, the CDR3 is TGTGCCAGCAGTTTGTCGGGGCAGGCAAGGAGTGAGCAGTTCTTC.

The J gene is TRBJ2-6, the V gene TRBV2, with no clear D. This CDR3 comprises 15 residues. The germline V gene has CDR1 SNHLY and CDR2 FYNNEI. The V end lost 2 bases, the J end lost 0 bases, and 5 bases lay between the germline ends. CDR3 bases: TGTGCCAGCAGTGAACGGTTCTCTGGGGCCAACGTCCTGACTTTC. Its translation: CASSERFSGANVLTF. The full variable domain, rest sourced from reference TRBV2 and TRBJ2-6, is EPEVTQTPSHQVTQMGQEVILRCVPISNHLYFYWYRQILGQKVEFLVSFYNNEISEKSEIFDDQFSVERPDGSNFTLKIRSTKLEDSAMYFCASSERFSGANVLTFGAGSRLTVL.

This chain uses TRBV28 with TRBJ1-5, with TRBD1 matching over 7 bases. This CDR3 comprises 12 residues. Germline values: CDR1 MDHEN, CDR2 SYDVKM. Germline trimming cut 8 bases from V and 6 bases from J; bases unmatched to any gene: 4. CDR3 sequence reads: CASRGQVQPQHF. The CDR3 nucleotides read TGTGCCAGCCGCGGACAGGTTCAGCCCCAGCATTTT.

The chain links TRBV19 to TRBJ2-3; weak D call: TRBD2 (5 bases). Germline values: CDR1 LNHDA, CDR2 SQIVND (reference sequence). CDR3 size: 17 residues. V was cut by 5 bases and J by 8 bases, with 26 bases left in between. CDR3 amino acids: CASSPSGSLLTLTTQYF. The CDR3 DNA is TGTGCCAGTAGTCCATCTGGGAGCCTACTAACCCTTACTACGCAGTATTTT.

The chain's CDR3 is CASSESRGRGRSSYEQYF. The CDR3 DNA sequence: TGCGCCAGCAGTGAGTCCCGGGGGAGGGGCAGGAGCTCCTACGAGCAGTACTTC. The genes are TRBV10-2 and TRBJ2-7; 7 bases line up with TRBD2. Germline assignment: CDR1 WSHSY and CDR2 SAAADI. The CDR3 runs 18 residues. V lost 0 bases, J lost 0 bases, and 11 bases stayed unmatched.

This clone was detected only once. V usage is TRBV7-2 and J usage is TRBJ2-1; D might be TRBD2 (6 bases). Germline loops: CDR1 SGHTA, CDR2 FQGNSA. The CDR3 runs 17 residues. Trimming removed 4 bases at V and 0 bases at J, with 16 bases between. The DNA of the CDR3 is TGTGCCAGCAGCTCCGCCATAGCGGCGAGCTCCTACAATGAGCAGTTCTTC. It yields the protein CASSSAIAASSYNEQFF.

The rearrangement joins TRBV25-1 to TRBJ2-2, with 9 bases matching TRBD2. This CDR3 has 17 amino acids. Trimming at V came to 0 bases and at J to 5 bases, leaving 7 bases not matched to a gene. Germline CDR1 and CDR2: MGHDK and SYGVNS. The CDR3 coding sequence is TGTGCCAGCAGTGAATATCTGCGGGGGGGAAGGACCGGGGAGCTGTTTTTT. Translating gives CASSEYLRGGRTGELFF.

The chain carries TRBV11-2 and TRBJ1-1, with a possible D match to TRBD1 (5 bases). Germline V gives CDR1 SGHAT, CDR2 FQNNGV. The CDR3 consists of 14 residues. The ends were cut back, 4 bases at V and 3 bases at J, with 12 bases in the middle. CDR3 DNA: TGTGCCAGCAGCTCCCGAGGGGAATACACTGAAGCTTTCTTT. It translates to CASSSRGEYTEAFF.

The gene calls are TRBV6-1 and TRBJ2-5; D might be TRBD2 (6 bases). Trimming shortened V by 3 bases and J by 7 bases, and 15 bases separated the two germline ends. CDR1 and CDR2 from the germline V gene are MNHNS and SASEGT. The CDR3 has 14 residues. The DNA for the CDR3 is TGTGCCAGCAGTGAGACGCGGGATTTTAGGACCCAGTACTTC. This encodes CASSETRDFRTQYF.

This clone showed up just once. The V and J genes are TRBV29-1 and TRBJ2-4; D not resolved. The CDR3 runs 11 residues. Trimming took 3 bases from V and 6 from J, leaving 6 bases between them. CDR1 is SQVTM and CDR2 is ANQGSEA in the germline V gene. The CDR3 coding sequence is TGCAGCGTTGATAGAGGAAACATTCAGTACTTC. Translating gives CSVDRGNIQYF. The entire variable domain, with the rest obtained from reference TRBV29-1 and TRBJ2-4, is as follows: SAVISQKPSRDICQRGTSLTIQCQVDSQVTMMFWYRQQPGQSLTLIATANQGSEATYESGFVIDKFPISRPNLTFSTLTVSNMSPEDSSIYLCSVDRGNIQYFGAGTRLSVL.

The rearrangement uses TRBV30 and TRBJ1-1; TRBD1 agrees at 11 bases. Trimming cost V 2 bases and J 7 bases; bases outside gene matches: 6. The CDR3 extends over 14 amino acids. The germline CDR1 and CDR2 sequences are GTSNPN and SVGIG (reference sequence). The DNA of the CDR3 is TGTGCCTGGAGTACGGACAGGGGGCATGGTGAAGCTTTCTTT. Translated: CAWSTDRGHGEAFF.

Points on this clone: Other DNA sequences within the sample encode an identical CDR3. The chain has TRBV7-9 and TRBJ1-1, with TRBD1 as a possible D gene (5 bases). The CDR3 covers 15 residues. Germline assignment: CDR1 SEHNR and CDR2 FQNEAQ (reference sequence). V lost 1 base and J lost 1, with 10 bases in between. The DNA of the CDR3 is TGTGCCAGCAGCTTAGGAGGGACCCCGAACACTGAAGCTTTCTTT. It codes for CASSLGGTPNTEAFF.

The chain joins TRBV28 to TRBJ1-1; 10 bases line up with TRBD1. Germline CDR1 reads MDHEN; CDR2 reads SYDVKM. V trimming: 7 bases; J trimming: 1 base; junction bases outside the gene matches: 12. This CDR3 has 17 residues. The CDR3: CASILLPGQGRNTEAFF. Written as DNA, the CDR3 is TGTGCCAGCATCCTACTACCGGGACAGGGGCGGAACACTGAAGCTTTCTTT.

The CDR3 here is CACPRTGTEKLFF. The CDR3 coding sequence is TGTGCCTGCCCCCGGACAGGGACTGAAAAACTGTTTTTT. The chain carries TRBV30 and TRBJ1-4, with TRBD1 identical over 8 bases. Germline V lookup: CDR1 GTSNPN, CDR2 SVGIG (reference sequence). J gave up 7 bases and V 6 bases, and 7 bases lay outside the gene matches. The CDR3 consists of 13 residues.

V and J are TRBV25-1 and TRBJ2-3, with 8 bases identical to TRBD2. Germline CDR1 MGHDK, CDR2 SYGVNS. The CDR3 consists of 17 residues. After removal of 1 base from V and 4 bases from J, the junction contained 10 bases not matched to a gene. The CDR3 is CASSESAAGGGADTQYF. The CDR3 nucleotides are TGTGCCAGCAGTGAATCTGCCGCGGGGGGTGGGGCAGATACGCAGTATTTT.

This rearrangement joins TRBV5-1 to TRBJ1-2; tentatively, D is TRBD1 (5 bases). Germline CDR1 reads SGHRS; CDR2 reads YFSETQ. V was trimmed by 4 bases and J by 3 bases, leaving 13 bases between them. The CDR3 runs 14 residues. Here the CDR3 reads CASSEIQGYYGYTF. CDR3 bases: TGCGCCAGCAGCGAAATCCAGGGATACTATGGCTACACCTTC.